Sequencing of this TCR beta chain was carried out in a study of T-cell memory formation after mild COVID-19. Study-level background: TCR clusters mostly belonged to single donors.

TCR alpha and TCR beta cDNA libraries with sample barcodes and UMIs came from 5'RACE using constant-segment primers. TCRdb re-called the 5' RACE reads through MiXCR, storing one row per CDR3 protein. The sample lists 150,000 to 200,000 distinct CDR3 sequences, under 20% occurring once. J gave up 3 bases and V 0 bases, and 1 base lay outside the gene matches. This CDR3 has 13 amino acids. The germline gives CDR1 DFQATT, CDR2 SNEGSKA (reference sequence). Findings of the study overall: Among clones peaking at day 37 in the second wave, SARS-CoV-2 specificity remained unconfirmed. Contracting clones from day 15 to 85 showed balanced CD4/CD8; later expanders favored CD4+.

With regard to this clonotype: Its antigen is not known.

The V gene is TRBV20-1, the J gene TRBJ2-7; 8 bases align to TRBD1. Sequencing was performed on PBMCs or a T cell subset sorted from them (not recorded which). The receptor comes from an adult woman who had mild COVID-19 (a few samples of this study predate the infection). Cell type and time point are not known. CDR3 protein: CSAREGTGYEQYF. DNA for the CDR3: TGCAGTGCTAGAGAAGGGACAGGCTACGAGCAGTACTTC.